The 4 T cell receptor beta chains listed next were all sequenced from one sample in a study of response to subunit inactivated influenza vaccine. One entry per CDR3 protein, called by TCRdb with MiXCR from the RT-PCR reads. The table includes roughly 700,000 distinct CDR3 sequences, approximately 13% detected once. The sequencing used PBMCs from blood, collected about 14 days before vaccination. The source is a man aged 50 to 60 who received an inactivated influenza vaccine.

The chain couples TRBV5-1 to TRBJ2-2; 10 nucleotides match TRBD2. CDR1 SGHRS and CDR2 YFSETQ come from the germline V gene. V trimming: 3 bases; J trimming: 2 bases; junction bases outside the gene matches: 4. The CDR3 runs 16 residues. CDR3 residues: CASSSLAGDNTGELFF. In DNA form, the CDR3 reads TGCGCCAGCAGCTCCCTAGCGGGAGATAACACCGGGGAGCTGTTTTTT.

J is TRBJ2-1 and V is TRBV9; D gene uncertain. Germline CDR1 and CDR2: SGDLS and YYNGEE. This CDR3 comprises 16 residues. V lost 2 bases and J lost 0, with 12 bases in between. The CDR3 coding sequence is TGTGCCAGCAGCGTCACCTTCCCAGCCTCCTACAATGAGCAGTTCTTC. This gives the protein CASSVTFPASYNEQFF.

This clonotype was picked up many times. This chain links TRBV20-1 with TRBJ1-1; D perhaps matches TRBD1 (6 bases). CDR1 is DFQATT and CDR2 is SNEGSKA in the germline V gene (reference sequence). The CDR3 contains 14 residues. V lost 6 bases and J lost 2, with 16 bases in between. CDR3: CSARMTGVNTEAFF. DNA of the CDR3: TGCAGTGCCAGGATGACAGGAGTAAACACTGAAGCTTTCTTT.

Only a few counts were recorded for this clonotype. The CDR3 reads CASSRGMKEKLFF. The CDR3 DNA follows: TGTGCCAGCAGCAGGGGGATGAAGGAAAAACTGTTTTTT. This chain uses TRBV19 with TRBJ1-4, with TRBD1 matching 7 bases. Looked up from germline, CDR1 is LNHDA and CDR2 is SQIVND (reference sequence). The length of the CDR3 is 13 residues. V lost 9 bases to trimming and J lost 8 bases; unmatched junction nucleotides: 9.